This TCR beta chain was identified in a study of radiotherapy plus CTLA-4 blockade in lung cancer. Study as a whole: Of the patients, roughly 20% showed objective responses and roughly 34% attained disease control.

Trimming pared 6 bases from V and 3 bases from J, leaving 5 bases between. Germline loops: CDR1 MNHEY, CDR2 SVGAGI. This CDR3 has 12 residues. Alongside CTLA-4 blockade with ipilimumab, patients with chemo-refractory metastatic non-small-cell lung cancer received focal radiation. With regard to this clone: Its antigen remains unknown.

TCRdb's copy holds only in-frame clones and misses some; the assay was immunoSEQ multiplex PCR. Of approximately 100,000 clones in the sample, more than 70% were seen once. General observations from the study: Early clone dynamics of blood T cells, plus interferon-beta, reportedly predicted response best. There was expansion of tumor-derived TCR clones in blood after radiotherapy plus ipilimumab.

The receptor's source is a human donor with non-small cell lung cancer that progressed on radiotherapy plus ipilimumab. Some clones in this sample may be carry-over from other donors' samples. The starting material was peripheral blood, obtained from a patient treated with radiotherapy plus ipilimumab. The rearrangement uses TRBV6-5 and TRBJ2-2, with D unclear. This CDR3 is CASRGYTGELFF. The CDR3 DNA follows: TGTGCCAGCAGAGGGTACACCGGGGAGCTGTTTTTT.